Listed below are T cell receptor beta chains from one sample, sequenced in a study of T cell repertoires in cytomegalovirus infection. TCRdb reprocessed the reads via MiXCR and lists one record per CDR3 protein. The table shows 550,000 to 700,000 distinct CDR3 sequences, with 35% to 50% occurring only once. These receptors are not linked to any known antigen. Sequenced here: cultured PBMCs, sampled from culture after CMV antigen stimulation. The receptors were gathered from a human donor in good health (CMV status not recorded). Some clones in this sample may be carry-over from other donors' samples. CDR3s include the opening cysteine and the closing phenylalanine or tryptophan. Each record gives: CDR3 length, V gene, D gene, CDR3 protein. D genes are given only for firm matches.

length: 15; V: TRBV7-2; D: TRBD2; CDR3: CASSLVTSGSNEQFF
length: 15; V: TRBV7-8; D: TRBD1; CDR3: CASSRMTGGTGELFF
length: 17; V: TRBV4-1; D: TRBD1; CDR3: CASSHIGRGRGGEKLFF
length: 15; V: TRBV28; D: TRBD2; CDR3: CASSLSLAGDTEQFF
length: 16; V: TRBV12-3/TRBV12-4; D: TRBD1; CDR3: CASSLIPGQGSGELFF
length: 13; V: TRBV7-2; D: -; CDR3: CASSFGVNYGYTF
length: 11; V: TRBV7-2; D: -; CDR3: CASTRADTQYF
length: 14; V: TRBV5-4; D: TRBD2; CDR3: CASKGGGATDTQYF
length: 16; V: TRBV18; D: -; CDR3: CASSPNLRSTNEKLFF
length: 14; V: TRBV7-2; D: -; CDR3: CASSRSPGNQPQHF
length: 13; V: TRBV18; D: TRBD1; CDR3: CASSPPGQGEQFF
length: 15; V: TRBV12-3/TRBV12-4; D: -; CDR3: CASSLGGVGNQPQHF
length: 13; V: TRBV6-2/TRBV6-3; D: -; CDR3: CASRSTQDYEQYF
length: 14; V: TRBV20-1; D: -; CDR3: CSARDFPRRETQYF
length: 13; V: TRBV6-5; D: TRBD1; CDR3: CASSGQGGQPQHF
length: 14; V: TRBV6-2/TRBV6-3; D: -; CDR3: CASSYGRSGVDQHF
length: 18; V: TRBV2; D: TRBD1; CDR3: CASTGQGSRLTMNTEAFF
length: 16; V: TRBV18; D: TRBD2; CDR3: CASSLLERGGTDTQYF
length: 20; V: TRBV7-2; D: TRBD2; CDR3: CASSSHSIAGGPGVLYEQFF
length: 14; V: TRBV7-2; D: TRBD2; CDR3: CASSSPGTSETQYF
length: 15; V: TRBV5-4; D: TRBD1; CDR3: CASSPGQPNTGELFF
length: 16; V: TRBV7-2; D: -; CDR3: CASSLGLRGQDYGYTF
length: 14; V: TRBV29-1; D: TRBD1; CDR3: CSVEDRAVGYGYTF